This T cell receptor (beta chain) was sequenced in a study of shared clonotypes between healthy human individuals. CDR1 and CDR2 from the germline V gene are SEHNR and FQNEAQ (reference sequence). The CDR3 sequence is 14 residues long. V was shortened by 4 bases and J by 4 bases, with 11 bases between the two germline ends. Assay: immunoSEQ multiplex PCR; the TCRdb copy retains only in-frame clones and omits some. The table includes around 1,900,000 clones, about 94% detected once. Positive CCR7 selection of CD45RO-negative cells yielded the naive CD8 cells, and terminally differentiated effector memory CD45RA+ cells were excluded.

The clonotype originates from a man aged 18 to 30 in good health. Some clones in this sample may be carry-over from other donors' samples. Sequencing was done on a sample of naive CD8+ T cells from PBMCs. J is TRBJ2-1 and V is TRBV7-9; D ambiguous. The CDR3 DNA is TGTGCCAGCAGCTCCTACCGTACTTACAATGAGCAGTTCTTC. Protein: CASSSYRTYNEQFF. Combining the CDR3 with reference TRBV7-9 and TRBJ2-1 gives the whole variable domain DTGVSQNPRHKITKRGQNVTFRCDPISEHNRLYWYRQTLGQGPEFLTYFQNEAQLEKSRLLSDRFSAERPKGSFSTLEIQRTEQGDSAMYLCASSSYRTYNEQFFGPGTRLTVL.